This T cell receptor beta chain was sequenced for a study of T cells in localized non-small cell lung cancer. The CDR3 runs to 15 residues. Notes on the study in general: Tumor samples were not multi-region, leaving intratumor heterogeneity unexcluded.

On this clone: Its antigen is unknown.

Some clones are missing from TCRdb's copy, which holds only in-frame ones; the method was immunoSEQ multiplex PCR. The profile shows roughly 53,000 clones, approximately 80% of them singletons. The V gene is TRBV21-1, the J gene TRBJ2-2; TRBD2 is taken as the D call from the table, unchecked against the DNA. TRBV21-1 is a pseudogene segment. This clonotype was obtained from a man aged 35-69 years with stage III lung adenocarcinoma. This specimen was peripheral blood mononuclear cells, taken before any cancer treatment. For the CDR3, the DNA is TGTGCCAGCCAAGAGTTCCGAGGGAACACCGGGGAGCTGTTTTTT. Protein product: CASQEFRGNTGELFF.